This entry features one T cell receptor beta chain sequence. What it binds is not known. Germline V gene lookup returns CDR1 SGHRS and CDR2 YFSETQ. Deletions cut 1 base from V and 0 bases from J, with 13 bases between. This CDR3 region has 16 residues. Version v3.0 of the immunoSEQ assay was performed at survey level. Researchers set sequencing to target about 35,000-55,000 T-cell genomes per sample. TCRdb's table, derived via immunoSEQ multiplex PCR, lists solely in-frame clones and lacks some. The table shows under 35,000 clones, with nearly 95% occurring only once. These data belong to a study of long-term antiretroviral therapy in people with HIV. Study observations and caveats: Pre-ART clonal expansion yielded clones that dominated the repertoire at all time points.

The sequence was collected from a woman in her fifties or sixties with HIV. Sequenced material: unsorted PBMCs, taken around 5 years after starting antiretroviral therapy. V and J are TRBV5-1 and TRBJ1-1; D is unresolved. The CDR3 bases are TGCGCCAGCAGCTTGATGGAGGGTTACATGAACACTGAAGCTTTCTTT. Translating gives CASSLMEGYMNTEAFF. The variable domain in full, with the rest retrieved from reference TRBV5-1 and TRBJ1-1, is KAGVTQTPRYLIKTRGQQVTLSCSPISGHRSVSWYQQTPGQGLQFLFEYFSETQRNKGNFPGRFSGRQFSNSRSEMNVSTLELGDSALYLCASSLMEGYMNTEAFFGQGTRLTVV.